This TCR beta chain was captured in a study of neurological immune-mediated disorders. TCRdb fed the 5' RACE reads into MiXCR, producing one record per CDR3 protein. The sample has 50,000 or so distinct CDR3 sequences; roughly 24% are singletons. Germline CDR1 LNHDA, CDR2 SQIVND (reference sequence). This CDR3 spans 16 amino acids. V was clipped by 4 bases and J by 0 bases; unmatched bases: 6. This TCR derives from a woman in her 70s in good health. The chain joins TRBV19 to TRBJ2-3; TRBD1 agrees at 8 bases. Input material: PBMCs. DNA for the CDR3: TGTGCCAGTAGTACGCGACAGGGGACTAGCACAGATACGCAGTATTTT. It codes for CASSTRQGTSTDTQYF.